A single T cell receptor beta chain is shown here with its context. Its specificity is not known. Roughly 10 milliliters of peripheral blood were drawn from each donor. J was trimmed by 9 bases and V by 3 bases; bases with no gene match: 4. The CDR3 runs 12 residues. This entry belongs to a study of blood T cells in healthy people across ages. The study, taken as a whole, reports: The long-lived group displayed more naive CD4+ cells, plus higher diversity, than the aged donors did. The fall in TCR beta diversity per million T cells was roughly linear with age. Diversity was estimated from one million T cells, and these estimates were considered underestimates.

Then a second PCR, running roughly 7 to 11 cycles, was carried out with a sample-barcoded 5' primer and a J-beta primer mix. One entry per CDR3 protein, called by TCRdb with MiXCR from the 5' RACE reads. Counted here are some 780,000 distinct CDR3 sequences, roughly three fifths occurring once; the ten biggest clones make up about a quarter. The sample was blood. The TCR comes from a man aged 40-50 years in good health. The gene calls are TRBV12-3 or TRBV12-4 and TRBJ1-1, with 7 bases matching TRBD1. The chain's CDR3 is CASSFRTGKAFF. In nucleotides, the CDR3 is TGTGCCAGCAGTTTCCGGACAGGCAAAGCTTTCTTT.